The clone carrying this T cell receptor beta chain was seen at least ten times. As yet, its antigen is unknown. The read is 3 residues too short to cover the CDR3 end, so that end is filled in from the germline J gene. This sample is drawn from a study of T cell clonality in common variable immunodeficiency. Study outcomes and limitations: CVID subjects had higher TCRbeta clonality than healthy controls, most marked in about a third. Patient heterogeneity in the CVID cohort limited correlations between repertoire features and clinical complications. Common variable immunodeficiency TCR beta sequences reportedly had fewer deletions and N-nucleotide insertions.

Most patients and controls had Caucasian heritage. Some clones are missing from TCRdb's copy, which holds only in-frame ones; the method was immunoSEQ multiplex PCR. The sample includes about 60,000 clones, none of them occurring once. This CDR3 region has 12 residues. Germline V lookup: CDR1 SGHTA, CDR2 FQGNSA. V was cut by 3 bases and J by 2 bases, with 3 bases left in between. The sample was peripheral blood mononuclear cells. The J gene is TRBJ2-3, the V gene TRBV7-2; D gene unclear. The clonotype originates from a person aged 18 to 75 in good health. CDR3 bases read: TGTGCCAGCAGCTTCATCACAGATACG. Encoded protein: CASSFITDT. The entire CDR3 protein reads CASSFITDTQYF.